The rows below give T cell receptor beta chains drawn from one sample of a study of early stage breast cancer tumors. Method: immunoSEQ multiplex PCR; TCRdb's copy keeps in-frame clones and lacks some. The sample carries 25,000 to 35,000 clones, around 50% recorded once. Sequencing was carried out using breast tumor tissue. These TCRs come from a person between 45 and 65 years old with breast cancer. CDR3s include the opening cysteine and the closing phenylalanine or tryptophan. Fields, in order: J gene, V gene, D gene, clone size, CDR3 DNA, CDR3 protein. A D gene is named only where the DNA matches it firmly. The size field is filled for only some rows; it gives once, few, many or a size class.

J: TRBJ1-1
V: TRBV27
D: -
size: few
DNA: TGTGCCAGCAGTTTATTAGGTAGCGGGATATCGAGCACTGAAGCTTTCTTT
CDR3: CASSLLGSGISSTEAFF

J: TRBJ2-1
V: TRBV30
D: -
size: -
DNA: TGTGCCTGGAGTCCAAGGGTATCCTACAATGAGCAGTTCTTC
CDR3: CAWSPRVSYNEQFF

J: TRBJ2-3
V: TRBV5-1
D: -
size: medium-sized
DNA: TGCGCCAGCAGCTTGAGTTCCCCAGATACGCAGTATTTT
CDR3: CASSLSSPDTQYF

J: TRBJ2-7
V: TRBV6-4
D: -
size: few
DNA: TGTGCCAGCAACACAGGGTGTCCCTACGAGCAGTACTTC
CDR3: CASNTGCPYEQYF

J: TRBJ1-2
V: TRBV20-1
D: -
size: few
DNA: TGCAGTGCTGCCCCCTATGGCTACACCTTC
CDR3: CSAAPYGYTF

J: TRBJ2-7
V: TRBV5-1
D: -
size: -
DNA: TGCGCCAGCAGCTTGGCGAAAGACCAGAACGAGCAGTACTTC
CDR3: CASSLAKDQNEQYF

J: TRBJ2-7
V: TRBV11-3
D: TRBD1
size: -
DNA: TGTGCCAGCAGCCTGGGACAGTTAGACGAGCAGTACTTC
CDR3: CASSLGQLDEQYF

J: TRBJ2-3
V: TRBV7-2
D: -
size: -
DNA: TGTGCCAGCAGCCGATCAGGGAGTAGCACAGATACGCAGTATTTT
CDR3: CASSRSGSSTDTQYF

J: TRBJ2-1
V: TRBV7-9
D: -
size: few
DNA: TGTGCCAGCAGCTTAGTGGCAGTCTCCTACAATGAGCAGTTCTTC
CDR3: CASSLVAVSYNEQFF

J: TRBJ2-5
V: TRBV11-2
D: -
size: -
DNA: TGTGCCAGCAGCTTAGATCAAAGGGCCATAGGAGATCGTCGGGAGACCCAGTACTTC
CDR3: CASSLDQRAIGDRRETQYF

J: TRBJ1-1
V: TRBV29-1
D: -
size: -
DNA: TGCAGCATTCCTAGGGGGACTGAAGCTTTCTTT
CDR3: CSIPRGTEAFF

J: TRBJ2-7
V: TRBV20-1
D: -
size: few
DNA: TGCAGTGCTGACCGGGGCTACGAGCAGTACTTC
CDR3: CSADRGYEQYF

J: TRBJ2-2
V: TRBV14
D: -
size: few
DNA: TGTGCCAGCCGTTTAGCGGTGAACACCGGGGAGCTGTTTTTT
CDR3: CASRLAVNTGELFF

J: TRBJ1-3
V: TRBV7-9
D: TRBD1
size: once
DNA: TGTGCCAGCAGTATGGAAGGGACAGGGGCTGGAAACACCATATATTTT
CDR3: CASSMEGTGAGNTIYF

J: TRBJ1-2
V: TRBV19
D: TRBD1
size: -
DNA: TGTGCCAGTACCTCTCGCAACCAGGGGGCGGGGAGGTATGGCTACACCTTC
CDR3: CASTSRNQGAGRYGYTF

J: TRBJ2-7
V: TRBV10-2
D: -
size: many
DNA: TGCGCCAGCAGGGACTCGTCCCCCTACGAGCAGTACTTC
CDR3: CASRDSSPYEQYF

J: TRBJ1-1
V: TRBV19
D: -
size: many
DNA: TGTGCCAGTTTCGGGCCCGAAGAGAGCACTGAAGCTTTCTTT
CDR3: CASFGPEESTEAFF

J: TRBJ2-3
V: TRBV9
D: TRBD2
size: -
DNA: TGTGCCAGCAGCTCCGGACTAGCGGACTTCACAGATACGCAGTATTTT
CDR3: CASSSGLADFTDTQYF

J: TRBJ2-7
V: TRBV5-1
D: -
size: once
DNA: TGCGCCAGCAGCTTGGGAGGAAGTGCCTACGAGCAGTACTTC
CDR3: CASSLGGSAYEQYF

J: TRBJ1-3
V: TRBV6-1
D: -
size: -
DNA: TGTGCCAGCAGTGAAGCGGCAGAAGGTGGAAACACCATATATTTT
CDR3: CASSEAAEGGNTIYF

J: TRBJ2-5
V: TRBV7-6
D: TRBD1
size: -
DNA: TGTGCCAGCAGCGGGACAGGGGGTAAAGAGACCCAGTACTTC
CDR3: CASSGTGGKETQYF

J: TRBJ2-1
V: TRBV6-1
D: -
size: -
DNA: TGTGCCAGCAGTGAACAGGGCTCCTACAATGAGCAGTTCTTC
CDR3: CASSEQGSYNEQFF

J: TRBJ1-5
V: TRBV30
D: -
size: -
DNA: TGTGCCTGGAGTGTGTACATATTCAATCAGCCCCAGCATTTT
CDR3: CAWSVYIFNQPQHF

J: TRBJ2-5
V: TRBV9
D: TRBD1
size: -
DNA: TGTGCCAGCAGCGCGACAGGGGGGTACCAAGAGACCCAGTACTTC
CDR3: CASSATGGYQETQYF

J: TRBJ2-3
V: TRBV7-2
D: TRBD2
size: -
DNA: TGTGCCAGCAGCTTAGGCGGGAGGGTAGATACGCAGTATTTT
CDR3: CASSLGGRVDTQYF

J: TRBJ2-3
V: TRBV9
D: -
size: once
DNA: TGTGCCAGCAGCGTAGAGATGGAGACAGACCTCACAGATACGCAGTATTTT
CDR3: CASSVEMETDLTDTQYF

J: TRBJ2-3
V: TRBV7-3
D: TRBD2
size: -
DNA: TGTGCCAGCAGCTTTAGCGGGACTAGCGGCGCAGATACGCAGTATTTT
CDR3: CASSFSGTSGADTQYF

J: TRBJ1-1
V: TRBV9
D: -
size: -
DNA: TGTGCCAGCAGAGGGGGAGGGACTGAAGCTTTCTTT
CDR3: CASRGGGTEAFF

J: TRBJ1-2
V: TRBV14
D: -
size: few
DNA: TGTGCCAGCAGCCAAGTTAGGGAGTATGGCTACACCTTC
CDR3: CASSQVREYGYTF

J: TRBJ1-3
V: TRBV2
D: -
size: -
DNA: TGTGCCAGCGCCGCTGGTATTGGAAACACCATATATTTT
CDR3: CASAAGIGNTIYF

J: TRBJ2-7
V: TRBV5-1
D: TRBD1
size: -
DNA: TGCGCCAGCAGCTATGAACCCGACAGGGCGAACGAGCAGTACTTC
CDR3: CASSYEPDRANEQYF

J: TRBJ2-5
V: TRBV11-1
D: TRBD2
size: -
DNA: TGTGCCAGCAGCTCCGGGACTAGCGGGTTGGGGTACCAAGAGACCCAGTACTTC
CDR3: CASSSGTSGLGYQETQYF